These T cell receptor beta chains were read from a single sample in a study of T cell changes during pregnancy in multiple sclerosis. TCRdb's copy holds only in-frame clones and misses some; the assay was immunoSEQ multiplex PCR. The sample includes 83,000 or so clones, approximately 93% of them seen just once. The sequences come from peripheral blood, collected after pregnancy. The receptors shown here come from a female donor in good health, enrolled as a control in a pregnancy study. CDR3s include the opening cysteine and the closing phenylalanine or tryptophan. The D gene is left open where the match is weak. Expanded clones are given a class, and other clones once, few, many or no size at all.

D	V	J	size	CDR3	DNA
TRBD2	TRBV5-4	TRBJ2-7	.	CASRSSGNSYEQYF	TGTGCCAGCAGGTCGAGCGGGAATTCCTACGAGCAGTACTTC
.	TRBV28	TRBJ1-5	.	CASTFFGTPDQPQHF	TGTGCCAGCACTTTCTTCGGGACACCCGATCAGCCCCAGCATTTT
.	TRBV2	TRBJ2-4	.	CASSEGHNTGAKNIQYF	TGTGCCAGCAGTGAAGGACACAATACCGGAGCCAAAAACATTCAGTACTTC
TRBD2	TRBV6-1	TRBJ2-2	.	CASSEVLLAGELFF	TGTGCCAGCAGTGAAGTTTTACTAGCGGGGGAGCTGTTTTTT
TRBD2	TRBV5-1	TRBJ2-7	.	CASMAGTSVSSYEQYF	TGCGCCAGCATGGCCGGGACTAGCGTTAGCTCCTACGAGCAGTACTTC
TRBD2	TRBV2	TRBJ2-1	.	CAKADASGKVDEQFF	TGTGCAAAAGCAGACGCTAGCGGGAAGGTCGATGAGCAGTTCTTC
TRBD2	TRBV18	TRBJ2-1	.	CASSPGLAGVKEQFF	TGTGCCAGCTCACCCGGACTAGCGGGAGTAAAGGAGCAGTTCTTC
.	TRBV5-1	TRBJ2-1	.	CASSFQNEQFF	TGCGCCAGCAGCTTCCAGAATGAGCAGTTCTTC
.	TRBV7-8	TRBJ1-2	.	CASSQNSGPNYGYTF	TGTGCCAGCAGCCAAAACTCCGGTCCTAACTATGGCTACACCTTC
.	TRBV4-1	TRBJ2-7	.	CASSQGGGYEQYF	TGCGCCAGCAGCCAAGGCGGAGGCTACGAGCAGTACTTC
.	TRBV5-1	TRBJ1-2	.	CASSSSGIYGYTF	TGCGCCAGCAGCTCGTCGGGGATCTATGGCTACACCTTC
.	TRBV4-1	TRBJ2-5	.	CASSQGKAGQETQYF	TGCGCCAGCAGCCAAGGCAAGGCAGGTCAAGAGACCCAGTACTTC
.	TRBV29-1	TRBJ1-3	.	CSTSEGSGNTIYF	TGCAGCACGTCCGAGGGAAGTGGAAACACCATATATTTT
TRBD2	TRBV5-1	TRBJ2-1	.	CASSYRSGDYNEQFF	TGCGCCAGCAGCTACCGTAGCGGGGACTACAATGAGCAGTTCTTC
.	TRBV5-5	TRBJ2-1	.	CASSLGSSYNEQFF	TGTGCCAGCAGCTTGGGGAGCTCCTACAATGAGCAGTTCTTC
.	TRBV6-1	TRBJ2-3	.	CASSDWGRGTDTQYF	TGTGCCAGCAGTGACTGGGGCAGGGGCACAGATACGCAGTATTTT
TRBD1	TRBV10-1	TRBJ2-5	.	CASSRTGRKTQYF	TGCGCCAGCAGCCGGACAGGGAGAAAGACCCAGTACTTC
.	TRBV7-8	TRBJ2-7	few	CASSATAGPRDEQYF	TGTGCCAGCAGCGCGACGGCAGGCCCCAGGGACGAGCAGTACTTC
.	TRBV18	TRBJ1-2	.	CASSPQAGTGFTF	TGTGCCAGCTCACCACAGGCAGGTACCGGATTCACCTTC
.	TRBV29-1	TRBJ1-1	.	CSVETVTEAFF	TGCAGCGTTGAGACAGTCACTGAAGCTTTCTTT
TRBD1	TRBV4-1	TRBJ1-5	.	CASGNPGQGQDQPQHF	TGCGCCAGCGGAAATCCGGGACAGGGGCAGGATCAGCCCCAGCATTTT
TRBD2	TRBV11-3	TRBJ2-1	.	CASSSRTSTYNEQFF	TGTGCCAGCAGCTCCCGGACTAGCACCTACAATGAGCAGTTCTTC
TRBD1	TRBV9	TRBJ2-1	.	CASSASGTGAYNEQFF	TGTGCCAGCAGCGCTTCCGGGACAGGGGCCTACAATGAGCAGTTCTTC
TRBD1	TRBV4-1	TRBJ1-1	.	CASGTGKNTEAFF	TGCGCCAGCGGGACAGGGAAGAACACTGAAGCTTTCTTT
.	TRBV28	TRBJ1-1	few	CASTTSSGTALIAFF	TGTGCCAGCACTACCTCCTCCGGGACTGCCCTAATAGCTTTCTTT
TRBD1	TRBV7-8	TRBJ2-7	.	CASSLDPQGADEQYF	TGTGCCAGCAGCTTAGACCCACAGGGGGCGGACGAGCAGTACTTC
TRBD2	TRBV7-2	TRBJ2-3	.	CASSLGLAGNINTQYF	TGTGCCAGCAGCTTGGGACTAGCGGGGAACATTAATACGCAGTATTTT